This T cell receptor (beta chain) emerged from a study of blood T cells in healthy people across ages. A sample-barcoded 5' primer and a J-beta primer mix were used in a second PCR of about 7 to 11 cycles. Each CDR3 protein is one row after TCRdb ran MiXCR on the 5' RACE reads. The sample has roughly 1,300,000 distinct CDR3 sequences; 59% are singletons. For this clonotype: Its antigen is unidentified.

The CDR3 totals 16 residues. Germline V gene sequence: CDR1 DFQATT, CDR2 SNEGSKA (reference sequence). Trimming shortened V by 2 bases and J by 0 bases, and 11 bases separated the two germline ends. In terms of origin and age, donors were healthy Caucasian individuals from Russia aged about 6 to 90. Per sample, extraction of total RNA gave at least 5.5 micrograms in every case. Broader study findings: PBMC samples, being unsorted, prevented any conclusive comparison of naive and antigen-experienced cells. It was found that TCR beta diversity correlated strongly with the percentage of naive T cells.

The sequence was collected from a man in his late teens or twenties in good health. The rearrangement uses TRBV20-1 and TRBJ2-6, with D uncertain. Input material: blood. Here the CDR3 DNA reads TGCAGTGCTAGACAGCCAACTTACTCTGGGGCCAACGTCCTGACTTTC. Encoded protein: CSARQPTYSGANVLTF.